This T cell receptor beta chain was found in a study of blood T cell repertoires in COVID-19. Study details: There were acute and convalescent COVID-19 samples, and they came from the United States, Italy and Spain.

Produced via immunoSEQ multiplex PCR; TCRdb's table is partial and in-frame only. Here the sample spans about 90,000 clones, 75% to 95% being singletons. This CDR3 is 14 amino acids long. CDR1 and CDR2 (germline): SGHAT, FQDESV (reference sequence). J lost 1 base, V lost 2 bases, and 2 bases had no gene match. What was sequenced was peripheral blood. The TCR comes from a human donor with active COVID-19. The donor label of this sample is uncertain. The chain recombines TRBV11-1 with TRBJ2-7; 7 bases align to TRBD1. In nucleotides, the CDR3 is TGTGCCAGCAGCTTAAACAGGGGTTCCTACGAGCAGTACTTC. It specifies CASSLNRGSYEQYF.